This TCR beta chain was recorded in a study of T-cell memory formation after mild COVID-19. The TCR alpha and TCR beta cDNA libraries, bearing sample barcodes and UMIs, were generated by 5'RACE using constant-segment primers. TCRdb reprocessed the 5' RACE reads with MiXCR, giving one entry per CDR3 protein. The repertoire holds some 150,000 distinct CDR3 sequences, with under 7% as singletons. Study-wide results and limits: Contracting CD4+ clones sat mainly in CM and EM; CD8+ in EMRA. Clones contracting across day 15 to 85 had a balanced CD4/CD8 profile; later expanding clones leaned CD4+.

The V end lost 2 bases, the J end lost 0 bases, and 7 bases lay between the germline ends. This CDR3 has 15 residues. Germline CDR1 SEHNR, CDR2 FQNEAQ (reference sequence). Concerning this clonotype itself: As yet, its antigen is unknown.

This TCR derives from an adult woman who had mild COVID-19 (a few samples of this study predate the infection). Cell type and time point are not known. Sequenced material: PBMCs or a T cell subset sorted from them (not recorded which). The J gene is TRBJ2-2, the V gene TRBV7-9; D unresolved. CDR3 DNA: TGTGCCAGCAGCTTACCGGCATCGAACACCGGGGAGCTGTTTTTT. Protein sequence: CASSLPASNTGELFF. Variable domain in full (rest from reference TRBV7-9 and TRBJ2-2): DTGVSQNPRHKITKRGQNVTFRCDPISEHNRLYWYRQTLGQGPEFLTYFQNEAQLEKSRLLSDRFSAERPKGSFSTLEIQRTEQGDSAMYLCASSLPASNTGELFFGEGSRLTVL.